This T cell receptor beta chain was captured by sequencing in a study of regulatory T cells in long-lasting Graves disease. Study-wide background: Graves' patients diagnosed newly had used antithyroid drugs under 3 months. Study results and limitations: Persistent patients had a count of shared public clonotypes (under 3,000) that exceeded that of new patients (almost 1,000). When disease was persistent, TRBV28, TRBJ1-2 and TRBJ2-5 were the favored segments.

Investigators prepared the TCR beta libraries by applying iRepertoire HTBI primers and Arm-PCR of CDR3 regions. TCRdb passed the multiplex PCR reads through MiXCR, listing each CDR3 protein once. The repertoire consists of roughly 500,000 distinct CDR3 sequences, with about 11% occurring once and the leading ten covering 7.5% to 9%. This sample's time point: newly diagnosed GD, antithyroid drugs for less than 3 months. Extracted PBMC RNA gave rise to the TCR library. There are 14 residues in the CDR3. CDR1 and CDR2 (germline): SEHNR, FQNEAQ (reference sequence). Trimming stripped 3 bases from V and 3 bases from J, with 9 bases between. In this sample, this clonotype turned up many times. The antigen is not known. These data were also reused for a study on T cells in Graves' hyperthyroidism and ophthalmopathy. That source notes: The HTBI set primed first-round TCR CDR3 RT-PCR.

This sequence originates from a woman younger than 45 with Graves disease. V usage is TRBV7-9 and J usage is TRBJ1-3; D remains ambiguous. Sample: peripheral blood mononuclear cells (PBMCs), taken at new diagnosis, from a patient treated with antithyroid drugs. This chain's CDR3 is CASSLDWLGNTIYF. The CDR3 nucleotides read TGTGCCAGCAGCTTGGATTGGCTTGGAAACACCATATATTTT. Together with reference TRBV7-9 and TRBJ1-3, the CDR3 gives the full variable domain: DTGVSQNPRHKITKRGQNVTFRCDPISEHNRLYWYRQTLGQGPEFLTYFQNEAQLEKSRLLSDRFSAERPKGSFSTLEIQRTEQGDSAMYLCASSLDWLGNTIYFGEGSWLTVV.